These 32 T cell receptor beta chains share one sample of origin, sequenced in a study of CD8 T cells in Susac syndrome. Random hexamers were used to reverse transcribe about 0.5 to 1 ug of RNA. TCRdb passed the immunoSEQ multiplex PCR reads through MiXCR, listing each CDR3 protein once. The sample carries about 190,000 distinct CDR3 sequences, around 95% recorded once. The source material was CD8+ T cells from PBMCs. All receptors come from a human donor with Susac syndrome.

The CDR3: CASSLRTSGPLTYNEQFF. CDR3 in DNA: TGTGCCAGCAGCTTGCGTACTAGCGGCCCCCTGACTTACAATGAGCAGTTCTTC. V is TRBV7-9 and J is TRBJ2-1, with 8 nucleotides matching TRBD2. With V trimmed by 3 bases and J by 4 bases, 14 bases remained unmatched. The CDR3 spans 18 residues. CDR1 and CDR2 (germline): SEHNR, FQNEAQ (reference sequence).

The rearrangement joins TRBV5-1 to TRBJ1-1; D is unclear. The CDR3 contains 14 residues. V lost 6 bases and J lost 4, with 16 bases in between. From germline, CDR1 is SGHRS and CDR2 YFSETQ. CDR3 sequence: CASMAGFGSTEAFF. CDR3 bases: TGCGCCAGCATGGCGGGTTTCGGTAGCACTGAAGCTTTCTTT.

The chain combines TRBV19 with TRBJ2-7; the D is unclear. The germline V gene encodes CDR1 LNHDA and CDR2 SQIVND (reference sequence). The V gene lost 4 bases and the J gene lost 9 bases, with 16 bases spanning the gap. The CDR3 is made up of 13 amino acids. The CDR3 protein is CASSNFGASGQYF. In DNA, the CDR3 is TGTGCCAGTAGTAATTTCGGTGCTTCAGGGCAGTACTTC.

V is TRBV20-1 and J is TRBJ1-5, with TRBD1 matching over 9 bases. The CDR3 extends over 15 amino acids. Germline V gene sequence: CDR1 DFQATT, CDR2 SNEGSKA (reference sequence). J gave up 9 bases and V 1 base, and 10 bases lay outside the gene matches. The DNA of the CDR3 is TGCAGTGCTAGAGTTTCGGGACAGGGATTGCCGCCCCAGCATTTT. It specifies CSARVSGQGLPPQHF.

J is TRBJ2-3 and V is TRBV18, with 7 bases fitting TRBD1. Germline V gene sequence: CDR1 KGHSH, CDR2 LQKENI. The CDR3 is made up of 14 amino acids. V was pared by 3 bases and J by 4 bases, with 4 bases of the junction left unmatched. CDR3 in amino acids: CASSPGTGADTQYF. CDR3 bases: TGTGCCAGCTCACCCGGAACAGGGGCAGATACGCAGTATTTT.

This clonotype was detected only a few times. The chain carries TRBV5-4 and TRBJ2-7, with D maybe TRBD1 (5 bases). In germline, CDR1 is SGHNT, CDR2 YYREEE (reference sequence). The CDR3 has 11 residues. V was clipped by 0 bases and J by 7 bases, with 5 bases between them. In nucleotides, the CDR3 is TGTGCCAGCAGCTTGGAGGGGGAGCAGTACTTC. This translates into CASSLEGEQYF. The variable domain in full, completed from reference TRBV5-4 and TRBJ2-7, reads ETGVTQSPTHLIKTRGQQVTLRCSSQSGHNTVSWYQQALGQGPQFIFQYYREEENGRGNFPPRFSGLQFPNYSSELNVNALELDDSALYLCASSLEGEQYFGPGTRLTVT.

The rearrangement links TRBV27 to TRBJ2-1; maybe TRBD2 (6 bases). Germline V gene sequence: CDR1 MNHEY, CDR2 SMNVEV (reference sequence). The CDR3 runs to 16 residues. V was cut by 6 bases and J by 7 bases, with 22 bases left in between. As DNA, the CDR3 is TGTGCCAGCAGCTCGGCTGTAGTAGCGGATGTTAATGAGCAGTTCTTC. Protein product: CASSSAVVADVNEQFF.

The chain links TRBV20-1 to TRBJ2-7, with D possibly being TRBD1 (5 bases). The CDR3 loop spans 11 amino acids. V was pared by 7 bases and J by 1 base, with 8 bases between. The germline V gene has CDR1 DFQATT and CDR2 SNEGSKA (reference sequence). This chain's CDR3 is CSVTGSYEQYF. In nucleotides, the CDR3 is TGCAGTGTTACAGGTTCCTACGAGCAGTACTTC.

The CDR3 protein is CASSYRLAGGTDTQYF. The CDR3 coding sequence is TGTGCCAGCAGCTATAGACTAGCGGGGGGCACAGATACGCAGTATTTT. This sequence joins TRBV6-5 and TRBJ2-3, with TRBD2 matching over 12 bases. The V segment lost 6 bases and the J segment 1 base; nucleotides outside the gene matches: 5. The V gene's germline CDR1 is MNHEY and CDR2 SVGAGI. The CDR3 extends over 16 amino acids.

This clonotype appeared once. The chain combines TRBV15 with TRBJ2-3; D not certain. Germline V gene lookup returns CDR1 LNHNV and CDR2 YYDKDF (reference sequence). The CDR3 length is 15 residues. V dropped 2 bases and J dropped 3 bases, with 12 bases sitting between them. The CDR3 nucleotides read TGTGCCACCAGCAGACAATTACCTAGTACAGATACGCAGTATTTT. Amino acids: CATSRQLPSTDTQYF.

The chain couples TRBV9 to TRBJ2-3; D is perhaps TRBD1 (5 bases). The CDR3 is 17 amino acids. Germline V gene data show CDR1 as SGDLS and CDR2 as YYNGEE. Trimming removed 0 bases at V and 2 bases at J, with 16 bases between. The CDR3 nucleotides are TGTGCCAGCAGCGTAGTACCGGGTAGGGGAATCACAGATACGCAGTATTTT. Encoded protein: CASSVVPGRGITDTQYF.

The gene calls are TRBV13 and TRBJ2-5; unclear D gene. CDR1 and CDR2 from the germline V gene are PRHDT and FYEKMQ (reference sequence). V was pared by 4 bases and J by 1 base, with 7 bases between. The CDR3 sequence is 13 residues long. The CDR3 bases are TGTGCCAGCAGCTACGGGTCCCAAGAGACCCAGTACTTC. Translating it yields CASSYGSQETQYF.

The V and J genes are TRBV6-1 and TRBJ2-5, with 7 bases matching TRBD1. The CDR3 loop spans 14 amino acids. V lost 6 bases, J lost 5 bases, and 9 bases stayed unmatched. CDR1 and CDR2 (germline): MNHNS, SASEGT. The CDR3 loop reads CASRPGGFGETQYF. The CDR3 DNA reads as TGTGCCAGCAGACCAGGGGGTTTCGGGGAGACCCAGTACTTC.

DNA for the CDR3: TGTGCCAGCAGTGAAGCGGTAGAAAGGGATAGCAATCAGCCCCAGCATTTT. It is translated as CASSEAVERDSNQPQHF. The gene calls are TRBV2 and TRBJ1-5; D unresolved. This CDR3 is built from 17 residues. CDR1 SNHLY and CDR2 FYNNEI come from the germline V gene. V was pared by 0 bases and J by 0 bases, with 12 bases between.

The rearrangement links TRBV9 to TRBJ1-1; D uncertain. Between the trimmed V and J ends, which lost 7 bases and 0 bases, there was a span of 10 bases. This CDR3 is built from 13 residues. CDR1 is SGDLS, CDR2 YYNGEE, per germline. The CDR3 nucleotides are TGTGCCAGCGGGAGGGAAATGAACACTGAAGCTTTCTTT. As protein: CASGREMNTEAFF.

This chain links TRBV14 with TRBJ2-1; D might be TRBD2 (5 bases). V was trimmed by 1 base and J by 1 base, leaving 8 bases between them. This CDR3 has 15 amino acids. Per germline, CDR1 SGHDN and CDR2 FVKESK. The DNA for the CDR3 is TGTGCCAGCAGCCAAGCGGGAATTTCCTACAATGAGCAGTTCTTC. Its protein product is CASSQAGISYNEQFF.

The gene calls are TRBV12-3 or TRBV12-4 and TRBJ2-3; 7 bases map to TRBD1. CDR3 length: 15 residues. V was clipped by 5 bases and J by 2 bases; unmatched bases: 7. The CDR3 nucleotides are TGTGCCAGCAGTCCCGGGACAGATTACACAGATACGCAGTATTTT. Translated: CASSPGTDYTDTQYF.

This chain joins TRBV9 and TRBJ1-1, with 7 nucleotides matching TRBD1. Germline CDR1 and CDR2: SGDLS and YYNGEE. V shed 3 bases and J 5 bases; nucleotides not matched to a gene: 10. CDR3 length: 15 residues. CDR3 region: CASSDRTGGETEAFF. In nucleotides, the CDR3 is TGTGCCAGCAGCGACCGGACAGGAGGGGAGACTGAAGCTTTCTTT.

The chain couples TRBV4-1 to TRBJ2-2; TRBD2 is a possible D gene (5 bases). The CDR3 sequence is 18 residues long. Trimming took 1 base from V and 2 from J, leaving 17 bases between them. Germline V gene lookup returns CDR1 MGHRA and CDR2 YSYEKL. The chain's CDR3 is CASSQVGSGSGNTGELFF. Written as DNA, the CDR3 is TGCGCCAGCAGCCAAGTTGGTTCGGGATCTGGAAACACCGGGGAGCTGTTTTTT.

This chain connects TRBV5-6 to TRBJ2-2, with D possibly TRBD2 on 5 matching bases. Germline V gene sequence: CDR1 SGHDT, CDR2 YYEEEE. The CDR3 spans 14 residues. Trimming removed 2 bases from V and 7 bases from J, with 12 bases in between. The CDR3 DNA reads TGTGCCAGCAGCTTTATGCTGGAGGTCGGGGAGCTGTTTTTT. Its translation: CASSFMLEVGELFF.

CDR3 sequence (DNA): TGTGCCAGCAGCGACAGGGTTTCATACAATGAGCAGTTCTTC. Translating gives CASSDRVSYNEQFF. The rearrangement uses TRBV11-1 and TRBJ2-1; TRBD1 agrees at 7 bases. Trimming took 5 bases from V and 4 from J; bases not matched to a gene: 5. This CDR3 spans 14 amino acids. Germline CDR1 reads SGHAT; CDR2 reads FQDESV (reference sequence).

This rearrangement joins TRBV30 to TRBJ1-4; D remains ambiguous. This CDR3 region has 12 residues. V dropped 7 bases and J dropped 5 bases, with 11 bases sitting between them. Germline CDR1 and CDR2: GTSNPN and SVGIG (reference sequence). The CDR3 region is CALTGGNEKLFF. The CDR3 DNA reads TGTGCCTTAACGGGCGGAAATGAAAAACTGTTTTTT.

This chain uses TRBV5-1 with TRBJ1-2; D not resolved. V was clipped by 1 base and J by 2 bases, with 12 bases between them. This CDR3 is built from 15 residues. Per the germline V gene, CDR1 is SGHRS and CDR2 is YFSETQ. DNA for the CDR3: TGCGCCAGCAGCTTGTTGCTACCCGGAAACTATGGCTACACCTTC. It encodes CASSLLLPGNYGYTF. The full variable domain, rest sourced from reference TRBV5-1 and TRBJ1-2, is KAGVTQTPRYLIKTRGQQVTLSCSPISGHRSVSWYQQTPGQGLQFLFEYFSETQRNKGNFPGRFSGRQFSNSRSEMNVSTLELGDSALYLCASSLLLPGNYGYTFGSGTRLTVV.

This chain links TRBV9 with TRBJ2-3; no reliable D call. The CDR3 extends over 14 amino acids. Germline CDR1 SGDLS, CDR2 YYNGEE. V dropped 0 bases and J dropped 2 bases, with 7 bases sitting between them. CDR3 loop: CASSVVSDTDTQYF. DNA of the CDR3: TGTGCCAGCAGCGTAGTGTCTGACACAGATACGCAGTATTTT. Combining the CDR3 with reference TRBV9 and TRBJ2-3 gives the whole variable domain DSGVTQTPKHLITATGQRVTLRCSPRSGDLSVYWYQQSLDQGLQFLIQYYNGEERAKGNILERFSAQQFPDLHSELNLSSLELGDSALYFCASSVVSDTDTQYFGPGTRLTVL.

Here the CDR3 DNA reads TGTGCCAGCAGGGAACCACAGAACAATGAGCAGTTCTTC. Protein: CASREPQNNEQFF. The V call is TRBV12-3 or TRBV12-4, the J call TRBJ2-1; D not resolved. The CDR3 loop spans 13 amino acids. V lost 6 bases and J 5 bases, leaving 11 bases between the germline ends.

V usage is TRBV20-1 and J usage is TRBJ2-1, with TRBD2 matching 9 bases. Germline CDR1 and CDR2: DFQATT and SNEGSKA (reference sequence). V trimming: 7 bases; J trimming: 5 bases; junction bases outside the gene matches: 15. This CDR3 comprises 16 residues. The CDR3 DNA reads TGCAGTGGCAGGGGTTCAGTAGCGGGGGAGGACAATGAGCAGTTCTTC. Its protein is CSGRGSVAGEDNEQFF.

V usage is TRBV20-1 and J usage is TRBJ2-1; D possibly corresponds to TRBD2 (6 bases). Germline V gene data show CDR1 as DFQATT and CDR2 as SNEGSKA (reference sequence). The CDR3 consists of 16 residues. V lost 4 bases to trimming and J lost 8 bases, with 24 bases between them. This CDR3 is CSAKPKDYHTPDEQFF. CDR3 sequence (DNA): TGCAGTGCTAAACCAAAGGACTACCACACCCCGGATGAGCAGTTCTTC.

The chain uses TRBV20-1 and TRBJ2-7; the match to TRBD2 covers 15 bases. The CDR3 has 13 residues. Germline assignment: CDR1 DFQATT and CDR2 SNEGSKA (reference sequence). The V and J ends lost 6 bases and 7 bases, in that order; junction bases with no gene match: 4. CDR3: CSAWTSGGEEQYF. The DNA for the CDR3 is TGCAGTGCGTGGACTAGCGGGGGGGAAGAGCAGTACTTC.

This clonotype was counted a single time. The chain couples TRBV30 to TRBJ1-2, with 7 bases aligning to TRBD1. V trimming: 0 bases; J trimming: 4 bases; junction bases outside the gene matches: 5. The length of the CDR3 is 14 residues. Germline V gives CDR1 GTSNPN, CDR2 SVGIG (reference sequence). Here the CDR3 reads CAWSVVQGSYGYTF. CDR3 coding DNA: TGTGCCTGGAGTGTAGTACAGGGGTCCTATGGCTACACCTTC.

V is TRBV13 and J is TRBJ1-1; D is ambiguous. The germline gives CDR1 PRHDT, CDR2 FYEKMQ (reference sequence). V lost 3 bases and J 2 bases, leaving 4 bases between the germline ends. The CDR3 is 12 amino acids. CDR3 region: CASSFLNTEAFF. CDR3 DNA sequence: TGTGCCAGCAGCTTCTTAAACACTGAAGCTTTCTTT. Variable domain in full (rest from reference TRBV13 and TRBJ1-1): AAGVIQSPRHLIKEKRETATLKCYPIPRHDTVYWYQQGPGQDPQFLISFYEKMQSDKGSIPDRFSAQQFSDYHSELNMSSLELGDSALYFCASSFLNTEAFFGQGTRLTVV.

This chain links TRBV7-8 with TRBJ1-1, with D maybe TRBD1 (5 bases). Germline V gene lookup returns CDR1 SGHVS and CDR2 FQNEAQ. Trimming removed 3 bases at V and 6 bases at J, with 11 bases between. The CDR3 contains 13 residues. In DNA, the CDR3 is TGTGCCAGCAGCTTGGGGGAGTCGCCTGAAGCTTTCTTT. It translates to CASSLGESPEAFF.

The V and J genes are TRBV7-6 and TRBJ1-1; no clear D. V lost 5 bases to trimming and J lost 4 bases, with 14 bases between them. This CDR3 region has 14 residues. Per germline, CDR1 SGHVS and CDR2 FNYEAQ. DNA for the CDR3: TGTGCCAGCAGCGATAGCGAGGGCATCACTGAAGCTTTCTTT. This gives the protein CASSDSEGITEAFF.